This T cell receptor (beta chain) was documented in a study of metastatic and nonmetastatic thyroid tumors. Thyroid surgery was preceded by no treatment in any patient. CDR1 is DFQATT and CDR2 is SNEGSKA in the germline V gene (reference sequence). Trimming took 3 bases from V and 4 from J, leaving 13 bases between them. CDR3 length: 14 amino acids. Findings and limits, study-wide: According to reports, the diversity of TCR beta was significantly higher in malignant thyroid tumors than in benign nodules, and this held in both blood and tumor samples.

By its share, this clone is medium-sized. What it recognizes is unknown. In the original processing: Researchers built a distant-metastasis classifier for papillary thyroid cancer that drew on CDR3 differences across clinicopathological groups. TCRdb called clones again from the PCR reads with MiXCR. TCRdb, rather than the study authors, made the V and J calls. The sample consists of approximately 41,000 clones, less than 35% of them appearing once. The TCR sequence derives from a male donor with papillary thyroid cancer or a benign thyroid nodule (not recorded which). Some clones in this sample may be carry-over from other donors' samples. The V and J genes are TRBV20-1 and TRBJ1-5, with D uncertain. The sequenced sample was blood. The CDR3 is CSARRRSGNQPQHF. CDR3 sequence (DNA): TGCAGTGCTAGGAGGCGTTCGGGGAATCAGCCCCAGCATTTT.